The clone carrying this TCR beta chain occurred many times. In the original analysis: Amplified reference gene primers provided the basis for estimating nucleated cell counts. Here immunoSEQ multiplex PCR was the method, and the copy in TCRdb shows in-frame clones only, minus some. The V and J calls and clone size were taken over from that table, and D and trimming were inferred from the DNA. The table includes 130,000 to 150,000 clones, about nine tenths detected once. The record originates from a study of blood T cell repertoires in COVID-19. Study information: The samples span acute and convalescent COVID-19 from the United States, Italy and Spain.

The CDR3 length is 14 residues. The sequencing sample was made of peripheral blood. The clonotype was recovered from a human donor in a cohort sampled during active COVID-19. J is TRBJ2-7 and V is TRBV21-1; TRBD2 is the table's D call and was not checked against the DNA. TRBV21-1 is flagged as a pseudogene. CDR3 residues: CASSKDGGAYEQYF. Written as DNA, the CDR3 is TGTGCCAGCAGCAAAGATGGAGGGGCCTACGAGCAGTACTTC.